This TCR beta chain was retrieved from a study of shared clonotypes between healthy human individuals. Study details: The donors, a couple of women and a few men, were aged 18 to 49. Researchers assigned three CD4 naive, three CD4 memory, two CD8 naive and one CD8 memory plate to each donor.

The assay was immunoSEQ multiplex PCR, and TCRdb's table has in-frame clones only and misses some. The sample includes roughly 650,000 clones, about 96% of them seen just once. Turning to this clone: The antigen is undetermined.

Trimming pared 9 bases from V and 0 bases from J, leaving 23 bases between. CDR1 is SGHTA and CDR2 is FQGNSA in the germline V gene. The CDR3 spans 18 residues. Notes on the study in general: All-four-donor shared clonotypes had higher generation probabilities than non-shared clonotypes did.

Naive-designated CD8 cells lacked CD45RO, were positively enriched for CCR7, and omitted terminally differentiated effector memory CD45RA+ cells. The rearrangement links TRBV7-2 to TRBJ1-4; the D is unclear. The TCR was taken from a woman aged 30 to 39 in good health. Sequenced sample: naive CD8+ T cells sorted from blood. The chain's CDR3 is CASLATPWPDATNEKLFF. CDR3 sequence (DNA): TGTGCCAGTCTAGCTACACCCTGGCCGGATGCAACTAATGAAAAACTGTTTTTT.